This T cell receptor (beta chain) was sequenced for a study of cytomegalovirus exposure and HLA in healthy donors. Primers included in the PCR were 60 Vbeta and 13 Jbeta primers. Assay used: immunoSEQ multiplex PCR; TCRdb lists only in-frame clones, some missing. The data hold about 160,000 clones, with about 80% observed a single time. V dropped 4 bases and J dropped 5; count of bases not matched to a gene: 5. This CDR3 is built from 16 residues. In germline, CDR1 is SGHNT, CDR2 YENEEA. The chain couples TRBV11-3 to TRBJ2-2, with 12 bases fitting TRBD1. Sequencing was done on a sample of PBMCs. This TCR was sampled from a woman aged 45-59 years in good health and CMV-seronegative. CDR3 DNA: TGTGCCAGCAGCTCCCGGGACAGGGGGCCTACCGGGGAGCTGTTTTTT. Amino acids: CASSSRDRGPTGELFF. The full variable domain, rest sourced from reference TRBV11-3 and TRBJ2-2, is EAGVVQSPRYKIIEKKQPVAFWCNPISGHNTLYWYLQNLGQGPELLIRYENEEAVDDSQLPKDRFSAERLKGVDSTLKIQPAELGDSAVYLCASSSRDRGPTGELFFGEGSRLTVL.